This T cell receptor beta chain emerged from a study of blood T cells in healthy people across ages. For the study at large: Per every two T cells, about one barcoded beta molecule was captured by template switching. Regarding the study as a whole: There were more naive CD4+ cells and higher diversity in long-lived donors than in aged donors. While age rose, TCR beta diversity per million T cells dropped in a roughly linear way.

Using a J-beta primer mix together with a sample-barcoded 5' primer, a second PCR was run for about 7 to 12 cycles. TCRdb independently ran MiXCR on the 5' RACE reads; one entry per CDR3 protein. The table includes some 880,000 distinct CDR3 sequences, 35% to 40% detected once. Germline V lookup: CDR1 LGHNA, CDR2 YSLEER. The CDR3 sequence is 16 residues long. Unmatched junction bases numbered 7, after V lost 0 bases and J lost 4 bases. Concerning this clonotype itself: Its antigen is unidentified.

Sequenced material: blood. The chain uses TRBV4-3 and TRBJ2-3, with 7 bases matching TRBD1. The clonotype originates from a young man in good health. CDR3 loop: CASSQENRGVADTQYF. The CDR3 DNA follows: TGCGCCAGCAGCCAAGAAAACAGGGGAGTCGCAGATACGCAGTATTTT.